This T cell receptor (beta chain) was sequenced for a study of shared clonotypes between healthy human individuals. CDR3 length equals 15 residues. CDR1 is SGHTA and CDR2 is FQGNSA in the germline V gene. The ends were cut back, 7 bases at V and 1 base at J, with 13 bases in the middle. TCRdb's copy holds only in-frame clones and misses some; the assay was immunoSEQ multiplex PCR. The sample has about 480,000 clones, around 74% seen once. This sequence joins TRBV7-2 and TRBJ2-2; a weak D match, TRBD2 (5 bases). The sequence came from a woman aged 40 to 49 in good health. Some clones in this sample may be carry-over from other donors' samples. What was sequenced was PBMCs. CDR3 nucleotides: TGTGCCAGCACCTCGCGGGCGGGGAACACCGGGGAGCTGTTTTTT. Protein: CASTSRAGNTGELFF.